The next 17 T cell receptor beta chains were all read from a single sample in a study of blood T cell repertoires in COVID-19. Measured with immunoSEQ multiplex PCR; TCRdb has only the in-frame clones, and not every one. The sample holds some 74,000 clones; around 80% are singletons and the top ten take 10% to 15%. The specimen sequenced was peripheral blood. Receptors originate from a human donor in a cohort sampled during active COVID-19.

V and J are TRBV18 and TRBJ2-7; D possibly corresponds to TRBD2 (6 bases). Germline lookup yields CDR1 KGHSH and CDR2 LQKENI. V was shortened by 4 bases and J by 7 bases, with 11 bases between the two germline ends. The CDR3 covers 12 residues. CDR3 protein: CASSRLAGEQYF. Written as DNA, the CDR3 is TGTGCCAGCTCACGGCTCGCGGGAGAGCAGTACTTC. Based on the CDR3 plus reference TRBV18 and TRBJ2-7, the full variable domain is NAGVMQNPRHLVRRRGQEARLRCSPMKGHSHVYWYRQLPEEGLKFMVYLQKENIIDESGMPKERFSAEFPKEGPSILRIQQVVRGDSAAYFCASSRLAGEQYFGPGTRLTVT.

The chain couples TRBV10-2 to TRBJ1-3; 10 bases align to TRBD1. V shed 3 bases, J shed 5 bases, and the junction held 4 bases outside the gene matches. The germline V gene encodes CDR1 WSHSY and CDR2 SAAADI. This CDR3 has 15 amino acids. This CDR3 reads CASSDYDRGRNTIYF. As DNA, the CDR3 is TGCGCCAGCAGTGATTATGACAGGGGGCGAAACACCATATATTTT.

This clone has more than one count but fewer than ten. The chain combines TRBV19 with TRBJ1-2, with TRBD1 as a possible D gene (6 bases). CDR3 length equals 14 residues. Germline V CDR1 and CDR2: LNHDA, SQIVND (reference sequence). With 7 bases removed from V and 8 bases from J, the gap between germline ends came to 20 bases. The chain's CDR3 is CASTPLQQGYGYTF. CDR3 coding DNA: TGTGCCAGTACCCCTCTGCAACAGGGATACGGCTACACCTTC.

The chain employs TRBV4-3 and TRBJ1-6; a possible D gene is TRBD1 (5 bases). V was cut by 0 bases and J by 6 bases, with 9 bases left in between. The CDR3 sequence is 15 residues long. The germline gives CDR1 LGHNA, CDR2 YSLEER. CDR3 loop: CASSQDRVFNSPLHF. The CDR3 DNA reads TGCGCCAGCAGCCAAGACAGGGTGTTTAATTCACCCCTCCACTTT.

J is TRBJ1-6 and V is TRBV4-1, with TRBD1 as a possible D gene (6 bases). The CDR3 runs 16 residues. Germline CDR1 and CDR2: MGHRA and YSYEKL. Deletions cut 0 bases from V and 6 bases from J, with 12 bases between. The CDR3 loop is CASSQDLQGPNSPLHF. Here the CDR3 DNA reads TGCGCCAGCAGCCAAGATCTCCAGGGGCCTAATTCACCCCTCCACTTT.

The V call is TRBV28, the J call TRBJ2-2, with 8 bases fitting TRBD1. The CDR3 has 15 amino acids. J lost 1 base, V lost 6 bases, and 4 bases had no gene match. Germline V gene sequence: CDR1 MDHEN, CDR2 SYDVKM. The CDR3 sequence: CASRLTGVNTGELFF. In DNA form, the CDR3 reads TGTGCCAGCAGACTGACAGGGGTGAACACCGGGGAGCTGTTTTTT.

V and J are TRBV12-3 or TRBV12-4 and TRBJ1-5; no reliable D call. Trimming left V 6 bases short and J 15 bases short, with 21 bases between. The CDR3 covers 13 residues. CDR3 nucleotides: TGTGCCAGCAGCCGAGCCGGGATTCCGGTTCGGCATTTT. Translation gives CASSRAGIPVRHF.

Only one count was recorded for this clone. This chain joins TRBV30 and TRBJ2-1, with TRBD2 matching over 13 bases. Germline V gene lookup returns CDR1 GTSNPN and CDR2 SVGIG (reference sequence). The V segment lost 2 bases and the J segment 6 bases; nucleotides outside the gene matches: 7. This CDR3 contains 16 residues. The CDR3 spells CAWSSLGLAGSNEQFF. The DNA of the CDR3 is TGTGCCTGGAGTTCTTTGGGACTAGCGGGATCCAATGAGCAGTTCTTC. Variable domain in full (rest from reference TRBV30 and TRBJ2-1): SQTIHQWPATLVQPVGSPLSLECTVEGTSNPNLYWYRQAAGRGLQLLFYSVGIGQISSEVPQNLSASRPQDRQFILSSKKLLLSDSGFYLCAWSSLGLAGSNEQFFGPGTRLTVL.

The chain uses TRBV6-5 and TRBJ2-3; D possibly corresponds to TRBD1 (6 bases). This CDR3 is built from 15 residues. CDR1 is MNHEY and CDR2 is SVGAGI in the germline V gene. The V gene lost 4 bases and the J gene lost 0 bases, with 11 bases spanning the gap. The CDR3 reads CASSFQRGSTDTQYF. In DNA form, the CDR3 reads TGTGCCAGCAGTTTCCAAAGGGGGAGCACAGATACGCAGTATTTT.

The chain combines TRBV5-3 with TRBJ2-1, with D tentatively TRBD2 (6 bases). TRBV5-3 is noted as an ORF with a role that remains uncertain. This CDR3 is built from 16 residues. Trimming took off 0 bases at V and 5 bases at J, with 15 bases between the two ends. The CDR3 sequence is CARSLEGGAQNNEQFF. In DNA form, the CDR3 reads TGTGCCAGAAGCTTGGAGGGCGGGGCGCAAAACAATGAGCAGTTCTTC.

This clone was counted only a few times. V and J are TRBV5-1 and TRBJ2-3; TRBD2 matches 7 bases. There are 17 residues in the CDR3. After removal of 3 bases from V and 3 bases from J, the junction contained 13 bases not matched to a gene. Germline CDR1 is SGHRS and CDR2 is YFSETQ. As DNA, the CDR3 is TGCGCCAGCAGCTCCCGTTTGGCGGGGGTAAGGACAGATACGCAGTATTTT. Translation: CASSSRLAGVRTDTQYF.

V and J are TRBV5-1 and TRBJ2-7; perhaps TRBD1 as D (6 bases). The CDR3 consists of 14 residues. The V and J ends lost 2 bases and 6 bases respectively, with 15 bases between them. Germline lookup yields CDR1 SGHRS and CDR2 YFSETQ. This CDR3 is CASSFSSTGSEQYF. In DNA form, the CDR3 reads TGCGCCAGCAGCTTTTCAAGTACAGGGTCCGAGCAGTACTTC.

J is TRBJ1-4 and V is TRBV5-5; 7 positions match TRBD1. Germline CDR1 is SGHKS and CDR2 is YYEKEE (reference sequence). J gave up 7 bases and V 5 bases, and 5 bases lay outside the gene matches. There are 13 residues in the CDR3. CDR3 DNA: TGTGCCAGCAGTCAGGGGGATCGTGAAAAACTGTTTTTT. Translated: CASSQGDREKLFF.

The V and J genes are TRBV13 and TRBJ2-7; 8 bases are shared with TRBD2. V was clipped by 5 bases and J by 4 bases; unmatched bases: 7. The CDR3 is 14 amino acids. Germline V gives CDR1 PRHDT, CDR2 FYEKMQ (reference sequence). The CDR3 spells CASSAAASGYEQYV. The CDR3 coding sequence is TGTGCCAGCAGCGCTGCGGCTAGCGGGTACGAGCAGTACGTC.

This clone was detected once. This chain uses TRBV6-5 with TRBJ1-1; 10 bases agree with TRBD1. The CDR3 is 15 residues long. Germline lookup yields CDR1 MNHEY and CDR2 SVGAGI. J lost 0 bases, V lost 10 bases, and 8 bases had no gene match. CDR3 loop: CATGQGVPLNTEAFF. CDR3 DNA: TGTGCCACTGGACAGGGGGTCCCCTTGAACACTGAAGCTTTCTTT.

This chain uses TRBV7-9 with TRBJ1-4; D remains unclear. V lost 5 bases and J lost 4, with 14 bases in between. Germline V gene data show CDR1 as SEHNR and CDR2 as FQNEAQ (reference sequence). The CDR3 extends over 15 amino acids. The CDR3 protein is CASSLGGHGNEKLFF. DNA of the CDR3: TGTGCCAGCAGCCTTGGCGGGCATGGTAATGAAAAACTGTTTTTT.

This clone has more than one count but fewer than ten. The chain recombines TRBV7-2 with TRBJ2-5; 8 bases agree with TRBD2. The CDR3 runs to 15 residues. CDR1 and CDR2 (germline): SGHTA, FQGNSA. With 2 bases clipped from V and 5 bases from J, the junction kept 7 bases outside the gene matches. CDR3 region: CASSLPTGGQETQYF. Here the CDR3 DNA reads TGTGCCAGCAGCTTACCGACGGGGGGGCAGGAGACCCAGTACTTC.